This entry lists 30 T cell receptor beta chains sequenced from one sample in a study of T cell changes during pregnancy in multiple sclerosis. Sequenced by immunoSEQ multiplex PCR; TCRdb stores in-frame clones only, minus some. The repertoire consists of over 70,000 clones, with roughly 93% occurring once and the leading ten covering less than 2.5%. Sequencing was performed on peripheral blood, taken in the third trimester of pregnancy. These receptors all come from a female donor with multiple sclerosis, enrolled in a pregnancy study.

This chain joins TRBV6-4 and TRBJ2-1; TRBD2 aligns across 9 bases. V lost 6 bases to trimming and J lost 10 bases; unmatched junction nucleotides: 10. The CDR3 covers 14 residues. From germline, CDR1 is MRHNA and CDR2 SNTAGT. DNA for the CDR3: TGTGCCAGCAGCAAGCGGGGGGCCCTCGAGGAGCAGTTCTTC. It specifies CASSKRGALEEQFF.

The J gene is TRBJ1-4, the V gene TRBV25-1; D is uncertain. The germline V gene encodes CDR1 MGHDK and CDR2 SYGVNS. V lost 4 bases, J lost 6 bases, and 9 bases lay in between. The CDR3 contains 13 residues. CDR3: CASSGAAYEKLFF. CDR3 DNA sequence: TGTGCCAGCAGTGGGGCAGCCTATGAAAAACTGTTTTTT.

The gene calls are TRBV29-1 and TRBJ2-3, with TRBD2 identical over 7 bases. Per germline, CDR1 SQVTM and CDR2 ANQGSEA. With V trimmed by 7 bases and J by 2 bases, 3 bases remained unmatched. The CDR3 is 12 residues long. The CDR3 coding sequence is TGCAGCGGTGCGGGAGTCACAGATACGCAGTATTTT. It specifies CSGAGVTDTQYF.

The genes are TRBV6-5 and TRBJ2-7; TRBD2 matches at 8 bases. The V gene's germline CDR1 is MNHEY and CDR2 SVGAGI. After removal of 2 bases from V and 0 bases from J, the junction contained 3 bases not matched to a gene. The CDR3 spans 15 residues. The CDR3 loop is CASSYERGLSYEQYF. The CDR3 nucleotides read TGTGCCAGCAGTTACGAGCGGGGGCTCTCCTACGAGCAGTACTTC.

The rearrangement links TRBV7-9 to TRBJ2-3; D possibly corresponds to TRBD2 (6 bases). This CDR3 spans 16 amino acids. The V gene lost 6 bases and the J gene lost 0 bases, with 16 bases spanning the gap. CDR1 is SEHNR, CDR2 FQNEAQ, per germline (reference sequence). CDR3 protein: CASRDLRGTSTDTQYF. The DNA of the CDR3 is TGTGCCAGCAGGGACTTACGGGGGACTAGCACAGATACGCAGTATTTT.

V gene TRBV6-6 combines with J gene TRBJ2-7; D may be TRBD2 (10 bases). The V end was cut by 6 bases, the J end by 5 bases, with 20 bases between. The CDR3 has 15 amino acids. From germline, CDR1 is MNHNY and CDR2 SVGAGI (reference sequence). The chain's CDR3 is CASRYRGLAGDEQYF. Written as DNA, the CDR3 is TGTGCCAGCAGGTACAGGGGGCTAGCGGGAGACGAGCAGTACTTC.

J is TRBJ2-7 and V is TRBV5-1, with 10 bases fitting TRBD2. V gave up 4 bases and J gave up 1 base; unmatched junction bases: 5. The CDR3 has 15 residues. Looked up from germline, CDR1 is SGHRS and CDR2 is YFSETQ. CDR3 DNA sequence: TGCGCCAGCAGCAGTACTAGCGGGAAATCCTACGAGCAGTACTTC. Protein: CASSSTSGKSYEQYF.

The chain has TRBV5-6 and TRBJ2-6; 11 bases are a match to TRBD1. Germline V lookup: CDR1 SGHDT, CDR2 YYEEEE. V shed 0 bases and J 2 bases; nucleotides not matched to a gene: 4. There are 18 residues in the CDR3. The CDR3 protein is CASSLAGTGGPGANVLTF. The CDR3 DNA reads TGTGCCAGCAGCTTGGCCGGGACAGGGGGACCTGGGGCCAACGTCCTGACTTTC.

V and J are TRBV27 and TRBJ2-7, with TRBD1 identical over 9 bases. Germline lookup yields CDR1 MNHEY and CDR2 SMNVEV (reference sequence). The V and J ends lost 0 bases and 3 bases, in that order; junction bases with no gene match: 3. The length of the CDR3 is 15 residues. CDR3 nucleotides: TGTGCCAGCAGTTTATCGGGGGGACAGGGCTACGAGCAGTACTTC. It translates to CASSLSGGQGYEQYF.

This clone came up many times. This rearrangement joins TRBV4-1 to TRBJ1-2; possibly TRBD1 for D (5 bases). The germline V gene encodes CDR1 MGHRA and CDR2 YSYEKL. This CDR3 region has 13 residues. V lost 4 bases to trimming and J lost 4 bases, with 10 bases between them. This CDR3 is CASSRGAAYGYTF. CDR3 nucleotide sequence: TGCGCCAGCAGCCGCGGGGCGGCCTATGGCTACACCTTC.

V usage is TRBV4-2 and J usage is TRBJ2-7, with a tentative D call TRBD1 (5 bases). Germline V CDR1 and CDR2: LGHNA, YNFKEQ. Trimming removed 0 bases at V and 2 bases at J, with 20 bases between. CDR3 length: 18 amino acids. The chain's CDR3 is CASSQDRVDRGTAYEQYF. DNA for the CDR3: TGTGCCAGCAGCCAAGACAGAGTAGATAGGGGTACGGCCTACGAGCAGTACTTC.

The chain recombines TRBV10-3 with TRBJ2-1; weak D call: TRBD1 (6 bases). This CDR3 spans 13 amino acids. V was cut by 7 bases and J by 15 bases, with 22 bases left in between. Germline V CDR1 and CDR2: ENHRY, SYGVKD. In nucleotides, the CDR3 is TGTGCCATCACCCCGGACAGTCGAAGCGATGTGTTCTTC. This encodes CAITPDSRSDVFF.

The V call is TRBV6-5, the J call TRBJ2-7; D may be TRBD1 (6 bases). V was trimmed by 0 bases and J by 6 bases, leaving 15 bases between them. CDR1 is MNHEY, CDR2 SVGAGI, per germline. This CDR3 spans 15 amino acids. In nucleotides, the CDR3 is TGTGCCAGCAGTTACTCCGGAGCAGGGGTGAGCGAGCAGTACTTC. It specifies CASSYSGAGVSEQYF.

As to this clone: The junction and the germline gene differ at one end; a read error may be behind it. The chain couples TRBV11-1 to TRBJ2-1; 7 bases line up with TRBD2. CDR3 length: 12 residues. CDR1 is SGHAT and CDR2 is FQDESV in the germline V gene (reference sequence). The CDR3 spells CASSWTSSTVVF. Here the CDR3 DNA reads TGTGCCAGCAGCTGGACTAGTTCCACTGTCGTCTTC.

The chain joins TRBV19 to TRBJ1-1; TRBD1 matches at 7 bases. After removal of 5 bases from V and 10 bases from J, the junction contained 10 bases not matched to a gene. Germline-derived CDR1 and CDR2 are LNHDA and SQIVND (reference sequence). The length of the CDR3 is 13 residues. In DNA form, the CDR3 reads TGTGCCAGTAGTCCAGACAGGGCCATGGGAGCTTTCTTT. The encoded protein is CASSPDRAMGAFF.

The rearrangement uses TRBV11-3 and TRBJ2-7; TRBD1 agrees at 8 bases. This CDR3 is built from 14 residues. Germline V gives CDR1 SGHNT, CDR2 YENEEA. J lost 6 bases, V lost 5 bases, and 9 bases had no gene match. CDR3 sequence reads: CASSPRTGNPEQYF. The CDR3 nucleotides read TGTGCCAGCAGCCCAAGGACAGGGAACCCCGAGCAGTACTTC.

This clone was seen a single time. CDR3 in amino acids: CASTLTSAGELFF. Here the CDR3 DNA reads TGTGCCAGCACCCTCACTAGCGCCGGGGAGCTGTTTTTT. This chain links TRBV11-2 with TRBJ2-2; 7 nucleotides line up with TRBD2. The V gene end was trimmed by 7 bases and the J gene end by 6 bases; junction bases not matched to a gene: 5. The CDR3 length is 13 residues. The germline V gene encodes CDR1 SGHAT and CDR2 FQNNGV.

This clone has a single count. The chain employs TRBV7-9 and TRBJ2-1; TRBD2 aligns across 15 bases. Trimming removed 2 bases from V and 2 bases from J; junction bases left unmatched: 4. CDR3 length: 18 amino acids. The germline gives CDR1 SEHNR, CDR2 FQNEAQ (reference sequence). The CDR3 sequence is CASSLPRTSGRAYNEQFF. The CDR3 nucleotides are TGTGCCAGCAGCTTACCTCGGACTAGCGGGAGGGCCTACAATGAGCAGTTCTTC. The full variable domain, its missing parts supplied by reference TRBV7-9 and TRBJ2-1, is DTGVSQNPRHKITKRGQNVTFRCDPISEHNRLYWYRQTLGQGPEFLTYFQNEAQLEKSRLLSDRFSAERPKGSFSTLEIQRTEQGDSAMYLCASSLPRTSGRAYNEQFFGPGTRLTVL.

V usage is TRBV19 and J usage is TRBJ2-2; no clear D gene. V was clipped by 3 bases and J by 3 bases, with 5 bases between them. This CDR3 has 13 amino acids. Germline CDR1 and CDR2: LNHDA and SQIVND (reference sequence). The CDR3 DNA reads as TGTGCCAGTAGTATTTCGGACACCGGGGAGCTGTTTTTT. As protein: CASSISDTGELFF.

The V gene is TRBV11-3, the J gene TRBJ2-3; D is uncertain. The CDR3 spans 13 residues. The V gene's germline CDR1 is SGHNT and CDR2 YENEEA. V was trimmed by 5 bases and J by 6 bases, leaving 12 bases between them. In DNA form, the CDR3 reads TGTGCCAGCAGCCCCGCGGCGTCCGATACGCAGTATTTT. This codes for CASSPAASDTQYF.

The chain employs TRBV27 and TRBJ2-7, with 7 bases aligning to TRBD1. Germline values: CDR1 MNHEY, CDR2 SMNVEV (reference sequence). V was clipped by 5 bases and J by 7 bases; unmatched bases: 11. This CDR3 contains 14 residues. The CDR3 loop reads CASSPRTGRREQYF. In nucleotides, the CDR3 is TGTGCCAGCAGTCCTCGGACAGGCAGGAGGGAGCAGTACTTC.

V gene TRBV30 combines with J gene TRBJ2-2; D gene uncertain. CDR3 length: 17 residues. The V end was cut by 0 bases, the J end by 0 bases, with 14 bases between. From germline, CDR1 is GTSNPN and CDR2 SVGIG (reference sequence). The DNA for the CDR3 is TGTGCCTGGAGTGTACGAAAAACTCAGGCGAACACCGGGGAGCTGTTTTTT. Its protein is CAWSVRKTQANTGELFF.

This clone was observed once. The chain carries TRBV5-4 and TRBJ2-2; 8 bases align to TRBD2. CDR1 and CDR2 from the germline V gene are SGHNT and YYREEE (reference sequence). This CDR3 has 16 amino acids. With V trimmed by 0 bases and J by 4 bases, 5 bases remained unmatched. CDR3 loop: CASSLVGLVTTGELFF. The CDR3 region has the DNA TGTGCCAGCAGCTTGGTGGGACTAGTCACCACCGGGGAGCTGTTTTTT.

The V call is TRBV27, the J call TRBJ2-3; D not certain. The CDR3 sequence is 14 residues long. Looked up from germline, CDR1 is MNHEY and CDR2 is SMNVEV (reference sequence). The V and J ends lost 4 bases and 10 bases respectively, with 18 bases between them. The CDR3 region is CASSSSDSPGAQYF. Written as DNA, the CDR3 is TGTGCCAGCAGTTCCTCCGACTCACCCGGTGCGCAGTATTTT.

J is TRBJ2-6 and V is TRBV7-2; 10 nucleotides agree with TRBD1. The CDR3 is made up of 18 amino acids. From germline, CDR1 is SGHTA and CDR2 FQGNSA. Trimming at V came to 5 bases and at J to 0 bases, leaving 7 bases not matched to a gene. CDR3 sequence: CASSPWDRGYSGANVLTF. The CDR3 DNA reads as TGTGCCAGCAGCCCCTGGGACAGGGGATACTCTGGGGCCAACGTCCTGACTTTC.

The chain recombines TRBV28 with TRBJ2-1, with TRBD2 identical over 10 bases. V shed 6 bases and J 12 bases; nucleotides not matched to a gene: 14. Germline V gene data show CDR1 as MDHEN and CDR2 as SYDVKM. This CDR3 has 15 residues. The DNA of the CDR3 is TGTGCCAGCAGCTCCGGGGTAGCGGGAGGTCAAGGGCAGTTCTTC. Residues: CASSSGVAGGQGQFF.

There are a few counts of this clone. The chain is built from TRBV19 and TRBJ2-7; the D is unclear. This CDR3 comprises 15 residues. Trimming removed 5 bases from V and 2 bases from J, with 16 bases in between. The V gene's germline CDR1 is LNHDA and CDR2 SQIVND (reference sequence). CDR3 amino acids: CASSPKMAGPYEQYF. In DNA, the CDR3 is TGTGCCAGTAGTCCCAAAATGGCAGGTCCCTACGAGCAGTACTTC.

The chain has TRBV18 and TRBJ2-1; D may be TRBD1 (5 bases). Per the germline V gene, CDR1 is KGHSH and CDR2 is LQKENI. This CDR3 spans 10 amino acids. V was clipped by 7 bases and J by 9 bases, with 7 bases between them. The CDR3 spells CASFQGEQFF. The CDR3 DNA reads as TGTGCCAGCTTTCAGGGTGAGCAGTTCTTC.

V gene TRBV6-5 combines with J gene TRBJ1-3; D remains ambiguous. The germline CDR1 and CDR2 sequences are MNHEY and SVGAGI. V lost 4 bases and J 2 bases, leaving 6 bases between the germline ends. This CDR3 contains 13 residues. The CDR3 nucleotides are TGTGCCAGCAGTTTTGACACTGGAAACACCATATATTTT. Protein sequence: CASSFDTGNTIYF.

The V and J genes are TRBV4-2 and TRBJ2-5; the match to TRBD2 covers 13 bases. CDR1 and CDR2 (germline): LGHNA, YNFKEQ. The ends lost 1 base at V and 4 bases at J; junction bases unmatched: 9. The CDR3 is made up of 18 amino acids. The CDR3 protein is CASSQVPTSGRARETQYF. The CDR3 bases are TGTGCCAGCAGCCAAGTACCCACTAGCGGGAGGGCCCGAGAGACCCAGTACTTC.